Below, 21 T cell receptor beta chains from the same sample are listed, as sequenced in a study of CD8 T cells in ankylosing spondylitis. TCRdb recomputed calls from the 5' RACE reads with MiXCR, one row per CDR3 protein. The sample carries hundreds of thousands of distinct CDR3 sequences, less than 10% recorded once. What was sequenced was blood, either unsorted or a sorted T cell fraction (not recorded which). The receptors here all came from a male donor with ankylosing spondylitis or in good health (not recorded which).

This clonotype was found many times. The gene calls are TRBV7-9 and TRBJ1-1; D possibly corresponds to TRBD1 (6 bases). Germline-derived CDR1 and CDR2 are SEHNR and FQNEAQ (reference sequence). Trimming cost V 5 bases and J 1 base, with 14 bases left between them. The CDR3 length is 15 residues. Here the CDR3 reads CASSPRGNRNTEAFF. The DNA for the CDR3 is TGTGCCAGCAGCCCCAGGGGTAATAGGAACACTGAAGCTTTCTTT.

This clonotype was counted many times. V gene TRBV5-6 combines with J gene TRBJ2-7; D is ambiguous. There are 12 residues in the CDR3. The germline V gene encodes CDR1 SGHDT and CDR2 YYEEEE. Deletions cut 2 bases from V and 5 bases from J, with 8 bases between. The CDR3 loop reads CASSFRRNEQYF. In nucleotides, the CDR3 is TGTGCCAGCAGCTTCCGGCGGAACGAGCAGTACTTC. Together with reference TRBV5-6 and TRBJ2-7, the CDR3 gives the full variable domain: DAGVTQSPTHLIKTRGQQVTLRCSPKSGHDTVSWYQQALGQGPQFIFQYYEEEERQRGNFPDRFSGHQFPNYSSELNVNALLLGDSALYLCASSFRRNEQYFGPGTRLTVT.

The genes are TRBV7-3 and TRBJ2-1; 8 positions agree with TRBD2. V lost 5 bases to trimming and J lost 6 bases; unmatched junction nucleotides: 12. The germline CDR1 and CDR2 sequences are SGHTA and FQGTGA. The CDR3 has 16 residues. DNA of the CDR3: TGTGCCAGCAGCGTTAAAGGGAGCGGGAGCCGCAATGAGCAGTTCTTC. Its translation is CASSVKGSGSRNEQFF.

This clonotype appeared many times. The genes are TRBV4-1 and TRBJ2-1; 9 bases are shared with TRBD2. Germline assignment: CDR1 MGHRA and CDR2 YSYEKL. Trimming took 1 base from V and 6 from J; bases not matched to a gene: 4. This CDR3 has 15 amino acids. In DNA, the CDR3 is TGCGCCAGCAGCCAAGCTAGCGGGGTTACCAATGAGCAGTTCTTC. Translation gives CASSQASGVTNEQFF.

The rearrangement uses TRBV7-2 and TRBJ1-3; D ambiguous. Per the germline V gene, CDR1 is SGHTA and CDR2 is FQGNSA. V was trimmed by 0 bases and J by 0 bases, leaving 9 bases between them. There are 16 residues in the CDR3. CDR3 sequence: CASSLALMGSGNTIYF. CDR3 nucleotides: TGTGCCAGCAGCTTAGCCCTCATGGGCTCTGGAAACACCATATATTTT.

This clonotype was detected ten times or more. The rearrangement links TRBV4-2 to TRBJ2-7; 8 nucleotides match TRBD2. In germline, CDR1 is LGHNA, CDR2 YNFKEQ. The CDR3 has 16 residues. V trimming: 1 base; J trimming: 1 base; junction bases outside the gene matches: 6. The CDR3 is CASSQVSGGRSYEQYF. The CDR3 nucleotides read TGTGCCAGCAGCCAAGTCTCCGGCGGGAGGTCCTACGAGCAGTACTTC.

In the case of this clonotype: Possible read error: a much larger clone is one base away. The CDR3 does not close with the conserved phenylalanine or tryptophan, likely indicating a read error. The rearrangement uses TRBV20-1 and TRBJ2-7; D may correspond to TRBD1 or TRBD2 (7 bases each). Germline V gene data show CDR1 as DFQATT and CDR2 as SNEGSKA (reference sequence). CDR3 length: 13 residues. V was clipped by 6 bases and J by 3 bases, with 15 bases between them. The CDR3 DNA reads TGCAGTGCGCACAGGGGAGGGCTCTACGAGCAGTACCTC. Translation gives CSAHRGGLYEQYL.

This clonotype was counted many times. The genes are TRBV20-1 and TRBJ2-3, with TRBD2 matching over 9 bases. Trimming removed 5 bases from V and 2 bases from J; junction bases left unmatched: 17. Germline V gene data show CDR1 as DFQATT and CDR2 as SNEGSKA (reference sequence). There are 18 residues in the CDR3. CDR3 DNA sequence: TGCAGTGCTTCGCAATGGGGCGGGAGGGCAGGAAACACAGATACGCAGTATTTT. As protein: CSASQWGGRAGNTDTQYF.

For this clonotype: A much larger clone differs from this one at a single base, so this may be a read error. The chain is built from TRBV3-1 and TRBJ2-2; D is possibly TRBD1 (7 bases). Germline loops: CDR1 LGHDT, CDR2 YNNKEL (reference sequence). There are 16 residues in the CDR3. The CDR3 bases are TGTGCCAGCAGCCAAGGCAGGGGGGCGAGCACCGGGGAGCAGTTTTTT. Its translation is CASSQGRGASTGEQFF.

V usage is TRBV2 and J usage is TRBJ1-4, with D perhaps TRBD1 (6 bases). There are 13 residues in the CDR3. Trimming pared 7 bases from V and 5 bases from J, leaving 11 bases between. CDR1 is SNHLY, CDR2 FYNNEI, per germline. The CDR3 DNA sequence: TGTGCCAGCAATGGGGGGCGGAATGAAAAACTGTTTTTT. Translating it yields CASNGGRNEKLFF.

There are a few counts of this clonotype. This chain connects TRBV30 to TRBJ1-2; a possible D gene is TRBD1 (5 bases). V lost 0 bases and J lost 8, with 16 bases in between. The CDR3 loop spans 14 amino acids. Germline-derived CDR1 and CDR2 are GTSNPN and SVGIG (reference sequence). DNA of the CDR3: TGTGCCTGGAGTGTAAAAGGGGCCGGGGGGGGCTACACCTTC. The encoded protein is CAWSVKGAGGGYTF.

At least ten counts were recorded for this clonotype. The chain links TRBV27 to TRBJ2-7, with a weak D call TRBD2 (5 bases). Germline V lookup: CDR1 MNHEY, CDR2 SMNVEV (reference sequence). Deletions cut 0 bases from V and 5 bases from J, with 11 bases between. This CDR3 comprises 14 residues. CDR3 sequence: CASSLSVLADEQYF. In DNA form, the CDR3 reads TGTGCCAGCAGTTTATCCGTCCTAGCCGACGAGCAGTACTTC.

This clonotype was recorded many times. The rearrangement links TRBV5-5 to TRBJ2-7, with 8 bases fitting TRBD2. This CDR3 has 14 residues. With V trimmed by 4 bases and J by 8 bases, 11 bases remained unmatched. The germline V gene encodes CDR1 SGHKS and CDR2 YYEKEE (reference sequence). CDR3 protein: CASSLPGGGFKQYF. CDR3 coding DNA: TGTGCCAGCAGCCTTCCCGGCGGGGGGTTTAAGCAGTACTTC.

This clonotype was detected many times. The chain links TRBV5-1 to TRBJ1-1, with 12 bases identical to TRBD1. The CDR3 has 16 residues. V was pared by 4 bases and J by 5 bases, with 9 bases of the junction left unmatched. CDR1 and CDR2 from the germline V gene are SGHRS and YFSETQ. CDR3 DNA: TGCGCCAGCAGCCTGTTTTCGGGACAGGGGGCGACTGAAGCTTTCTTT. Translating it yields CASSLFSGQGATEAFF. The full variable domain, its missing parts supplied by reference TRBV5-1 and TRBJ1-1, is KAGVTQTPRYLIKTRGQQVTLSCSPISGHRSVSWYQQTPGQGLQFLFEYFSETQRNKGNFPGRFSGRQFSNSRSEMNVSTLELGDSALYLCASSLFSGQGATEAFFGQGTRLTVV.

This clonotype was found many times. The chain carries TRBV29-1 and TRBJ1-1, with TRBD1 identical over 8 bases. CDR3 length: 15 amino acids. V shed 7 bases and J 1 base; nucleotides not matched to a gene: 11. Germline V gene data show CDR1 as SQVTM and CDR2 as ANQGSEA. This chain's CDR3 is CSADRVDRANTEAFF. CDR3 nucleotides: TGCAGCGCCGATCGGGTGGACAGGGCGAACACTGAAGCTTTCTTT.

The J gene is TRBJ2-1, the V gene TRBV29-1; D possibly corresponds to TRBD2 (6 bases). The CDR3 runs to 15 residues. CDR1 is SQVTM, CDR2 ANQGSEA, per germline. V was cut by 0 bases and J by 2 bases, with 11 bases left in between. The CDR3 DNA reads as TGCAGCGTTGAAGATCCTCGGGGGACCTACAATGAGCAGTTCTTC. It translates to CSVEDPRGTYNEQFF.

In this sample, this clonotype turned up many times. This chain connects TRBV12-3 or TRBV12-4 to TRBJ1-5; possibly TRBD1 for D (6 bases). This CDR3 spans 15 amino acids. Trimming removed 6 bases at V and 5 bases at J, with 17 bases between. CDR3 sequence (DNA): TGTGCCAGCAGCCTGAACAATCAGGGGCATCAGCCCCAGCATTTT. Encoded protein: CASSLNNQGHQPQHF.

This clonotype was found a few times. This chain links TRBV3-1 with TRBJ2-6; D remains unclear. Looked up from germline, CDR1 is LGHDT and CDR2 is YNNKEL (reference sequence). The V end was cut by 4 bases, the J end by 0 bases, with 7 bases between. This CDR3 is built from 15 residues. The CDR3 protein is CASSRHDSGANVLTF. The CDR3 DNA reads as TGTGCCAGCAGCCGCCATGACTCTGGGGCCAACGTCCTGACTTTC. The whole variable domain, filled in from reference TRBV3-1 and TRBJ2-6, reads DTAVSQTPKYLVTQMGNDKSIKCEQNLGHDTMYWYKQDSKKFLKIMFSYNNKELIINETVPNRFSPKSPDKAHLNLHINSLELGDSAVYFCASSRHDSGANVLTFGAGSRLTVL.

As to this clonotype: A much larger clone is a single base away; this may be a read error. The chain links TRBV5-1 to TRBJ2-1, with D tentatively TRBD1 or TRBD2 (5 bases each). Trimming took 4 bases from V and 7 from J, leaving 18 bases between them. This CDR3 has 15 residues. Germline loops: CDR1 SGHRS, CDR2 YFSETQ. The CDR3 sequence is CASSIWDPPGNEQFF. The CDR3 bases are TGCGCCAGCAGCATTTGGGACCCCCCGGGGAATGAGCAGTTCTTC. Full variable domain (outside the CDR3, taken from reference TRBV5-1 and TRBJ2-1): KAGVTQTPRYLIKTRGQQVTLSCSPISGHRSVSWYQQTPGQGLQFLFEYFSETQRNKGNFPGRFSGRQFSNSRSEMNVSTLELGDSALYLCASSIWDPPGNEQFFGPGTRLTVL.

J is TRBJ1-2 and V is TRBV5-5; D might be TRBD1 (5 bases). The germline V and J ends were trimmed by 2 bases and 4 bases, with 12 bases remaining between them. CDR1 SGHKS and CDR2 YYEKEE come from the germline V gene (reference sequence). This CDR3 is built from 14 residues. CDR3 DNA: TGTGCCAGCAGCTTAGAAGGGGTCGCCTATGGCTACACCTTC. This sequence encodes CASSLEGVAYGYTF.

This clonotype was counted many times. V gene TRBV5-1 combines with J gene TRBJ2-7, with D perhaps matching TRBD1 (5 bases). V lost 4 bases and J 0 bases, leaving 14 bases between the germline ends. Germline CDR1 SGHRS, CDR2 YFSETQ. The CDR3 runs 15 residues. For the CDR3, the DNA is TGCGCCAGCAGCCCGCGACAGACAGCCTCCTACGAGCAGTACTTC. It codes for CASSPRQTASYEQYF.